Shown below are 31 T cell receptor beta chains from a single sample sequenced in a study of response to subunit inactivated influenza vaccine. One entry per CDR3 protein results from TCRdb running MiXCR on the RT-PCR reads. The sample yields under 850,000 distinct CDR3 sequences, approximately 18% seen once. Sequencing used PBMCs from blood, obtained 5 days after vaccination. Receptor source: a man between 50 and 59 years old who received an inactivated influenza vaccine.

The V call is TRBV25-1, the J call TRBJ2-5; weak D call: TRBD2 (5 bases). Trimming removed 6 bases from V and 8 bases from J, with 16 bases in between. CDR1 is MGHDK, CDR2 SYGVNS, per germline. This CDR3 has 13 residues. The CDR3 reads CASRSALEATQYF. The CDR3 nucleotides are TGTGCCAGCAGATCCGCTTTGGAGGCAACCCAGTACTTC.

On this clonotype: The junction departs from germline at one end; a sequencing error may be responsible. The rearrangement links TRBV12-3 or TRBV12-4 to TRBJ1-5; TRBD1 is a possible D gene (5 bases). The CDR3 covers 14 residues. Written as DNA, the CDR3 is TGTGCCAGCAGTCAAGGGAGGGGTCGACAGCCCCATCATTTT. This encodes CASSQGRGRQPHHF.

This chain links TRBV7-2 with TRBJ1-5; the D gene is possibly TRBD1 (5 bases). The ends were cut back, 5 bases at V and 8 bases at J, with 19 bases in the middle. CDR1 is SGHTA and CDR2 is FQGNSA in the germline V gene. The CDR3 covers 15 residues. The CDR3 region has the DNA TGTGCCAGCAGCCCGACAGCGGGGGGGGGTGAGCCCCAGCATTTT. Translating it yields CASSPTAGGGEPQHF.

The chain combines TRBV10-3 with TRBJ2-2; no firm D call. The germline V gene encodes CDR1 ENHRY and CDR2 SYGVKD. V lost 10 bases and J 0 bases, leaving 12 bases between the germline ends. The CDR3 consists of 14 residues. The CDR3 spells CATGGRSNTGELFF. In DNA form, the CDR3 reads TGTGCCACCGGTGGACGGTCGAACACCGGGGAGCTGTTTTTT.

This clonotype has more than one count but fewer than ten. This rearrangement joins TRBV6-2 or TRBV6-3 to TRBJ2-1; D call uncertain. The germline CDR1 and CDR2 sequences are MNHEY and SVGEGT. The CDR3 runs 14 residues. Trimming removed 3 bases from V and 0 bases from J, with 6 bases in between. CDR3 sequence reads: CASSYGDSYNEQFF. CDR3 bases: TGTGCCAGCAGTTATGGGGACTCCTACAATGAGCAGTTCTTC.

This clonotype has more than one count but fewer than ten. The chain is built from TRBV10-3 and TRBJ1-1; 7 bases are shared with TRBD1. CDR3 size: 17 residues. Germline V gene data show CDR1 as ENHRY and CDR2 as SYGVKD. With 5 bases clipped from V and 4 bases from J, the junction kept 16 bases outside the gene matches. DNA of the CDR3: TGTGCCATCAGTAGGACAGGCCGAGCCCGGGTTGGCACTGAAGCTTTCTTT. It yields the protein CAISRTGRARVGTEAFF.

The chain has TRBV9 and TRBJ1-6; no definite D call. Germline CDR1 and CDR2: SGDLS and YYNGEE. Trimming removed 0 bases at V and 8 bases at J, with 15 bases between. CDR3 length: 16 residues. In DNA, the CDR3 is TGTGCCAGCAGCGTAGGAATACCGTCCGCTCATTCACCCCTCCACTTT. This sequence encodes CASSVGIPSAHSPLHF.

The J gene is TRBJ1-2, the V gene TRBV20-1; no clear D gene. The V end was cut by 2 bases, the J end by 5 bases, with 21 bases between. This CDR3 has 16 residues. From germline, CDR1 is DFQATT and CDR2 SNEGSKA (reference sequence). CDR3 nucleotide sequence: TGCAGTGCTAGATCGTCAGCGCCAAGGGCTGGGTATGGCTACACCTTC. Translation gives CSARSSAPRAGYGYTF.

A few counts support this clonotype. V gene TRBV9 combines with J gene TRBJ1-1, with D possibly being TRBD1 (6 bases). Germline CDR1 reads SGDLS; CDR2 reads YYNGEE. V was clipped by 0 bases and J by 4 bases, with 13 bases between them. The CDR3 extends over 15 amino acids. CDR3 bases: TGTGCCAGCAGCGTAGGTGGATTGGGGGCCACTGAAGCTTTCTTT. Amino acids: CASSVGGLGATEAFF. Complete variable domain (other parts from reference TRBV9 and TRBJ1-1): DSGVTQTPKHLITATGQRVTLRCSPRSGDLSVYWYQQSLDQGLQFLIQYYNGEERAKGNILERFSAQQFPDLHSELNLSSLELGDSALYFCASSVGGLGATEAFFGQGTRLTVV.

The chain links TRBV6-1 to TRBJ2-2; 12 bases line up with TRBD2. J was trimmed by 1 base and V by 4 bases; bases with no gene match: 1. Germline loops: CDR1 MNHNS, CDR2 SASEGT. CDR3 size: 16 residues. The CDR3 nucleotides are TGTGCCAGCAGTGGGGGACTAGCGGGGAACACCGGGGAGCTGTTTTTT. Translation: CASSGGLAGNTGELFF.

This clonotype was counted only a few times. This chain uses TRBV4-3 with TRBJ2-1, with D tentatively TRBD1 (6 bases). The CDR3 length is 19 residues. V was shortened by 0 bases and J by 0 bases, with 18 bases between the two germline ends. From germline, CDR1 is LGHNA and CDR2 YSLEER. Here the CDR3 reads CASSQDFRDTESSYNEQFF. Here the CDR3 DNA reads TGCGCCAGCAGCCAAGATTTTCGGGACACTGAGAGCTCCTACAATGAGCAGTTCTTC.

Only a few counts were recorded for this clonotype. This rearrangement joins TRBV18 to TRBJ1-2; TRBD1 matches at 7 bases. This CDR3 contains 16 residues. Germline V CDR1 and CDR2: KGHSH, LQKENI. The V and J ends lost 0 bases and 2 bases, in that order; junction bases with no gene match: 6. CDR3 nucleotides: TGTGCCAGCTCACCACCGGCTACGGGACAGAACTATGGCTACACCTTC. Residues: CASSPPATGQNYGYTF. The full variable domain, in which reference TRBV18 and TRBJ1-2 provide the parts outside the CDR3, is NAGVMQNPRHLVRRRGQEARLRCSPMKGHSHVYWYRQLPEEGLKFMVYLQKENIIDESGMPKERFSAEFPKEGPSILRIQQVVRGDSAAYFCASSPPATGQNYGYTFGSGTRLTVV.

This sequence joins TRBV20-1 and TRBJ2-3; TRBD2 agrees at 14 bases. V gave up 3 bases and J gave up 5 bases; unmatched junction bases: 7. There are 16 residues in the CDR3. CDR1 is DFQATT and CDR2 is SNEGSKA in the germline V gene (reference sequence). This CDR3 is CSASSGTSGRGDTQYF. The CDR3 nucleotides read TGCAGTGCTAGTTCTGGGACTAGCGGGAGAGGAGATACGCAGTATTTT.

CDR3: CSARYRWVEQYF. The CDR3, as DNA: TGCAGTGCTAGATATAGGTGGGTCGAGCAGTACTTC. V gene TRBV20-1 combines with J gene TRBJ2-7; D uncertain. This CDR3 has 12 amino acids. Germline V lookup: CDR1 DFQATT, CDR2 SNEGSKA (reference sequence). The V gene lost 2 bases and the J gene lost 6 bases, with 11 bases spanning the gap.

This clonotype was found a few times. This rearrangement joins TRBV4-3 to TRBJ2-1, with TRBD2 identical over 7 bases. The CDR3 has 16 residues. Germline CDR1 reads LGHNA; CDR2 reads YSLEER. J was trimmed by 7 bases and V by 3 bases; bases with no gene match: 12. The CDR3 DNA reads TGCGCCAGCAGCCAGAACCCCAGCGGGGAGGGAAATGAGCAGTTCTTC. This encodes CASSQNPSGEGNEQFF.

This clonotype was observed a handful of times. The chain links TRBV20-1 to TRBJ2-1; 9 positions agree with TRBD2. V was pared by 0 bases and J by 5 bases, with 8 bases of the junction left unmatched. The CDR3 runs 16 residues. The V gene's germline CDR1 is DFQATT and CDR2 SNEGSKA (reference sequence). CDR3 DNA: TGCAGTGCTAGAGATAGCGGGAGAATGCTAGACAATGAGCAGTTCTTC. Protein: CSARDSGRMLDNEQFF.

The genes are TRBV4-3 and TRBJ2-7; possibly TRBD1 for D (6 bases). Germline V lookup: CDR1 LGHNA, CDR2 YSLEER. The V and J ends lost 0 bases and 2 bases respectively, with 17 bases between them. The CDR3 loop spans 17 amino acids. The CDR3 loop is CASSQDHAPGVTYEQYF. The CDR3 nucleotides read TGCGCCAGCAGCCAAGATCACGCCCCAGGGGTAACCTACGAGCAGTACTTC.

The chain recombines TRBV15 with TRBJ2-5; possibly TRBD1 for D (6 bases). This CDR3 is 14 amino acids long. V dropped 0 bases and J dropped 4 bases, with 9 bases sitting between them. Germline V gene sequence: CDR1 LNHNV, CDR2 YYDKDF (reference sequence). The CDR3 DNA reads as TGTGCCACCAGCAGAGAACAGGGTGGAGAGACCCAGTACTTC. This translates into CATSREQGGETQYF. Based on the CDR3 plus reference TRBV15 and TRBJ2-5, the full variable domain is DAMVIQNPRYQVTQFGKPVTLSCSQTLNHNVMYWYQQKSSQAPKLLFHYYDKDFNNEADTPDNFQSRRPNTSFCFLDIRSPGLGDTAMYLCATSREQGGETQYFGPGTRLLVL.

This clonotype was observed a handful of times. The genes are TRBV20-1 and TRBJ1-6; 9 bases agree with TRBD1. The CDR3 loop spans 15 amino acids. Germline values: CDR1 DFQATT, CDR2 SNEGSKA (reference sequence). V was clipped by 6 bases and J by 7 bases; unmatched bases: 10. The CDR3 coding sequence is TGCAGTGCCCCCCCGCGGACAGGGGACAATTCACCCCTCCACTTT. Translation gives CSAPPRTGDNSPLHF.

The gene calls are TRBV7-2 and TRBJ1-4; 7 nucleotides agree with TRBD1. The CDR3 extends over 14 amino acids. Germline V gene lookup returns CDR1 SGHTA and CDR2 FQGNSA. The V gene end was trimmed by 5 bases and the J gene end by 5 bases; junction bases not matched to a gene: 5. In nucleotides, the CDR3 is TGTGCCAGCAGCCGGGACAGAGAAAATGAAAAACTGTTTTTT. It is translated as CASSRDRENEKLFF.

This clonotype was counted only a few times. The V call is TRBV11-2, the J call TRBJ2-1; 9 nucleotides align to TRBD2. The CDR3 is made up of 18 amino acids. The V and J ends lost 4 bases and 6 bases, in that order; junction bases with no gene match: 16. Germline CDR1 and CDR2: SGHAT and FQNNGV. CDR3 coding DNA: TGTGCCAGCAGCTCCCCGTTTAGCGGGGGTGGAGGATCCAATGAGCAGTTCTTC. This translates into CASSSPFSGGGGSNEQFF.

The chain is built from TRBV6-1 and TRBJ2-3, with D perhaps TRBD1 or TRBD2 (5 bases each). CDR3 size: 15 residues. From germline, CDR1 is MNHNS and CDR2 SASEGT. Trimming took off 4 bases at V and 2 bases at J, with 13 bases between the two ends. The DNA of the CDR3 is TGTGCCAGCAGTGCGGTGTGGGGGTACACAGATACGCAGTATTTT. Translation gives CASSAVWGYTDTQYF.

This clonotype was seen a few times. V and J are TRBV4-2 and TRBJ2-7; perhaps TRBD1 as D (6 bases). With 0 bases removed from V and 1 base from J, the gap between germline ends came to 16 bases. Germline values: CDR1 LGHNA, CDR2 YNFKEQ. The CDR3 totals 17 residues. The CDR3 DNA follows: TGTGCCAGCAGCCAAGATTTGTCCAGGGGAGTGTCCTACGAGCAGTACTTC. Its translation is CASSQDLSRGVSYEQYF.

The chain couples TRBV6-2 or TRBV6-3 to TRBJ2-3, with a weak D call TRBD1 (5 bases). The germline V gene has CDR1 MNHEY and CDR2 SVGEGT. This CDR3 region has 15 residues. Deletions cut 1 base from V and 5 bases from J, with 13 bases between. The CDR3 DNA reads TGTGCCAGCAGTTACTTGTCCAGGGTTGGAGATACGCAGTATTTT. This encodes CASSYLSRVGDTQYF.

The chain uses TRBV4-3 and TRBJ2-4, with 7 bases aligning to TRBD2. The trim removed 1 base at V and 7 bases at J, leaving 4 bases unmatched. The CDR3 spans 14 residues. Germline-derived CDR1 and CDR2 are LGHNA and YSLEER. As DNA, the CDR3 is TGCGCCAGCAGCCAAGTTTGGGAGGGTAACATTCAGTACTTC. It translates to CASSQVWEGNIQYF.

The chain is built from TRBV5-6 and TRBJ2-7; D gene ambiguous. The V end lost 0 bases, the J end lost 5 bases, and 12 bases lay between the germline ends. Germline values: CDR1 SGHDT, CDR2 YYEEEE. The CDR3 is 14 amino acids. The CDR3 protein is CASSLVGPDNEQYF. CDR3 DNA sequence: TGTGCCAGCAGCTTGGTAGGACCGGATAACGAGCAGTACTTC.

In its sample, this clonotype was seen a few times. This sequence joins TRBV5-1 and TRBJ2-7; 11 bases fit TRBD2. V gave up 2 bases and J gave up 2 bases; unmatched junction bases: 6. CDR3 length equals 16 residues. The germline gives CDR1 SGHRS, CDR2 YFSETQ. CDR3 in amino acids: CASSLGALAGAYEQYF. The DNA for the CDR3 is TGCGCCAGCAGCTTAGGCGCACTAGCGGGGGCCTACGAGCAGTACTTC.

The genes are TRBV11-2 and TRBJ2-1, with a possible D match to TRBD1 (5 bases). The CDR3 contains 18 residues. In germline, CDR1 is SGHAT, CDR2 FQNNGV. V shed 3 bases and J shed 6 bases, with 24 bases lying between them. The CDR3 DNA is TGTGCCAGCAGCTTCAGAAGGGGCGCGAGTTTTAGGACCAATGAGCAGTTCTTC. It specifies CASSFRRGASFRTNEQFF.

This chain uses TRBV6-4 with TRBJ2-7, with 12 bases matching TRBD2. Trimming took 2 bases from V and 0 from J; bases not matched to a gene: 14. The CDR3 length is 20 residues. Germline V gene data show CDR1 as MRHNA and CDR2 as SNTAGT. This CDR3 is CASSDRGVRLAGVSSYEQYF. CDR3 bases: TGTGCCAGCAGTGACAGGGGGGTCCGACTAGCGGGAGTCAGCTCCTACGAGCAGTACTTC.

The chain uses TRBV7-2 and TRBJ2-7, with D possibly matching TRBD2 (5 bases). The CDR3 totals 15 residues. Germline V gene data show CDR1 as SGHTA and CDR2 as FQGNSA. Trimming removed 3 bases from V and 2 bases from J, with 14 bases in between. CDR3 sequence reads: CASSFGVSGTYEQYF. The DNA of the CDR3 is TGTGCCAGCAGCTTTGGGGTTTCGGGAACCTACGAGCAGTACTTC. The full variable domain, rest sourced from reference TRBV7-2 and TRBJ2-7, is GAGVSQSPSNKVTEKGKDVELRCDPISGHTALYWYRQSLGQGLEFLIYFQGNSAPDKSGLPSDRFSAERTGGSVSTLTIQRTQQEDSAVYLCASSFGVSGTYEQYFGPGTRLTVT.

This clonotype was observed a few times. V is TRBV10-3 and J is TRBJ1-1; TRBD1 matches 10 bases. V lost 3 bases, J lost 1 base, and 2 bases stayed unmatched. The CDR3 is made up of 15 amino acids. Germline CDR1 is ENHRY and CDR2 is SYGVKD. CDR3 sequence: CAISDRDRGNTEAFF. CDR3 in DNA: TGTGCCATCAGTGATCGGGACAGGGGGAACACTGAAGCTTTCTTT.